These T cell receptor beta chains were read from a single sample in a study of T-cell memory formation after mild COVID-19. TCRdb re-analysed the 5' RACE reads in MiXCR, keeping a single row per CDR3 protein. The sample shows roughly 350,000 distinct CDR3 sequences, 21% of them seen only once. Sequencing was carried out using PBMCs or a T cell subset sorted from them (not recorded which). The receptors derive from an adult woman who had mild COVID-19 (a few samples of this study predate the infection). Cell type and time point are not known. The CDR3 runs from the conserved cysteine through the conserved F or W. A D gene is named only where the DNA matches it firmly. A row's size may be missing; if present it is once, few, many or a size class.

v_gene	abundance	d_gene	len	j_gene	CDR3nt	CDR3aa
TRBV20-1	.	.	17	TRBJ2-3	TGCAGTGCTAGAGCGGCCGGGGGCAGGGGGATCACAGATACGCAGTATTTT	CSARAAGGRGITDTQYF
TRBV24-1	.	.	15	TRBJ2-1	TGTGCCACCAGTGATTACAGGCAGCCTTACAATGAGCAGTTCTTC	CATSDYRQPYNEQFF
TRBV15	.	TRBD2	16	TRBJ2-3	TGTGCCACCAGCAGAGATCGGACTAGCGGGGCGGATACGCAGTATTTT	CATSRDRTSGADTQYF
TRBV29-1	few	TRBD1	15	TRBJ2-1	TGCAGCGTTGAAGCGACAGGGGGCACCTACAATGAGCAGTTCTTC	CSVEATGGTYNEQFF
TRBV6-2/TRBV6-3	few	TRBD2	15	TRBJ2-7	TGTGCCAGCAGTTACGCCGGGACTAGCGGGTACGAGCAGTACTTC	CASSYAGTSGYEQYF
TRBV18	.	.	12	TRBJ1-1	TGTGCCAGCTCACCGGGCAAGCGTGAAGCTTTCTTT	CASSPGKREAFF
TRBV9	.	TRBD2	17	TRBJ2-3	TGTGCCAGCAGCGTAGCCTGGACTAGCGGGAGCACAGATACGCAGTATTTT	CASSVAWTSGSTDTQYF
TRBV2	once	.	15	TRBJ2-3	TGTGCCAGCAGTGAAGTGCCCGACGGAGCAGATACGCAGTATTTT	CASSEVPDGADTQYF
TRBV14	.	.	16	TRBJ2-1	TGTGCCAGCAGCCCCCTGGGGAACGGGATGGGGAATGAGCAGTTCTTC	CASSPLGNGMGNEQFF
TRBV7-7	.	TRBD2	17	TRBJ2-5	TGTGCTAGCAGCCTAGGGGACTTGCGGGAGGAAAAAGAGACCCAGTACTTC	CASSLGDLREEKETQYF
TRBV12-3/TRBV12-4	few	.	13	TRBJ1-2	TGTGCCAGCAGTAGGGGGGTGCACTATGGCTACACCTTC	CASSRGVHYGYTF
TRBV7-9	.	TRBD2	16	TRBJ2-5	TGTGCCAGCAGCCCGGGACTAGCGGGAGAAAAAGAGACCCAGTACTTC	CASSPGLAGEKETQYF
TRBV12-3/TRBV12-4	.	.	18	TRBJ2-2	TGTGCCAGCAATCCCTACCCCTCAGGGGCGACGAACACCGGGGAGCTGTTTTTT	CASNPYPSGATNTGELFF
TRBV6-1	few	.	15	TRBJ1-1	TGTGCCAGCAGTGGAGCTTCAGGGACGAACACTGAAGCTTTCTTT	CASSGASGTNTEAFF
TRBV5-1	.	.	12	TRBJ1-2	TGCGCCAGCCGGGAAACTGACTATGGCTACACCTTC	CASRETDYGYTF
TRBV7-2	.	TRBD1	17	TRBJ1-2	TGTGCCAGCAGCCGGAAGGCGGGACAGGGGGTATTCTATGGCTACACCTTC	CASSRKAGQGVFYGYTF
TRBV4-1	.	.	14	TRBJ2-5	TGCGCCAGCAGCGCCCAGCCTGCAGGAGAGACCCAGTACTTC	CASSAQPAGETQYF
TRBV7-2	many	.	12	TRBJ2-1	TGTGCCAGCAGCTTACTCTACAATGAGCAGTTCTTC	CASSLLYNEQFF
TRBV6-2/TRBV6-3	few	.	13	TRBJ1-1	TGTGCCAGCAATACCGGGATTAACACTGAAGCTTTCTTT	CASNTGINTEAFF
TRBV2	.	TRBD2	14	TRBJ2-1	TGTGCCAGCAGCACCGGACTAGCTTCTGATGAGCAGTTCTTC	CASSTGLASDEQFF
TRBV4-3	.	.	15	TRBJ2-7	TGCGCCAGCAGCCAAGATTTTCGGACAACCTACGAGCAGTACTTC	CASSQDFRTTYEQYF
TRBV11-2	few	TRBD1	16	TRBJ2-5	TGTGCCAGCAGCTTTGGCGGCAGGGGGTGGCAAGAGACCCAGTACTTC	CASSFGGRGWQETQYF
TRBV5-4	.	TRBD2	19	TRBJ2-1	TGTGCCAGCAGCTTTCGTGGCCTAGCGGGAGGGCCGGGGTACAATGAGCAGTTCTTC	CASSFRGLAGGPGYNEQFF
TRBV5-1	many	TRBD1	15	TRBJ2-1	TGCGCCAGCAGCCCTGGACAGGGGCGCTACAATGAGCAGTTCTTC	CASSPGQGRYNEQFF
TRBV5-1	few	TRBD1	14	TRBJ2-5	TGCGCCAGCAGCTTCGGGACAGCAGAAGAGACCCAGTACTTC	CASSFGTAEETQYF
TRBV4-2	many	.	14	TRBJ1-1	TGTGCCAGCAGCCACCTTGGTTCGAACACTGAAGCTTTCTTT	CASSHLGSNTEAFF
TRBV5-6	.	.	15	TRBJ1-1	TGTGCCAGCAGCCGGTCGAGGGAACGGGGGACTGAAGCTTTCTTT	CASSRSRERGTEAFF
TRBV6-2/TRBV6-3	many	.	15	TRBJ1-5	TGTGCCAGCAGCCCAGGGGTCGCAGATAATCAGCCCCAGCATTTT	CASSPGVADNQPQHF
TRBV6-2/TRBV6-3	few	.	13	TRBJ2-7	TGTGCCAGCAGTTACCTCAACTCCTACGAGCAGTACTTC	CASSYLNSYEQYF
TRBV4-1	few	TRBD2	19	TRBJ2-5	TGCGCCAGCAGCCCAATCATCCCCGAGAAGCGGGAGGGCCGGGAGACCCAGTACTTC	CASSPIIPEKREGRETQYF
TRBV7-2	.	.	16	TRBJ1-3	TGTGCCAGCAGCTTAGCAGGGGCAGGCTCTGGAAACACCATATATTTT	CASSLAGAGSGNTIYF
TRBV6-1	few	.	14	TRBJ2-7	TGTGCCAGCTCCCGGGGGTTCCCCTCCTACGAGCAGTACTTC	CASSRGFPSYEQYF
TRBV7-3	few	.	13	TRBJ2-1	TGTGCCAGCAGCCTCGTGAAAGAAAATGAGCAGTTCTTC	CASSLVKENEQFF
TRBV5-6	few	.	15	TRBJ2-5	TGTGCCAGCAGCCCGGGGTGGCTAGCTAGCGAGACCCAGTACTTC	CASSPGWLASETQYF
TRBV5-1	.	TRBD1	15	TRBJ2-3	TGCGCCAGCAGCTTGGGGGACAGGGAGCGAGATACGCAGTATTTT	CASSLGDRERDTQYF
TRBV6-1	few	.	13	TRBJ2-7	TGTGCCAGCAGTGAGGGGGGGCCGACGCAGCAGTACTTC	CASSEGGPTQQYF
TRBV12-3/TRBV12-4	.	TRBD1	14	TRBJ1-1	TGTGCCAGCAGTCCCACGACAGGGGAAACTGAAGCTTTCTTT	CASSPTTGETEAFF
TRBV24-1	.	.	15	TRBJ1-1	TGTGCCACCAGTGATGGGGAGGGGTTGAACACTGAAGCTTTCTTT	CATSDGEGLNTEAFF
TRBV5-1	few	TRBD1	13	TRBJ1-1	TGCGCCAGCAGCTTGGATAGGGGGCGTAGTGCTTTCTTT	CASSLDRGRSAFF